A selection of T cell receptor beta chains follows, all from one sample in a study of preoperative IRX-2 immunotherapy in early breast cancer. This table comes from immunoSEQ multiplex PCR, and its TCRdb copy is limited to in-frame clones, with some not included. The table records about 32,000 clones, around 83% of them present only once. The input for sequencing was lymph node tissue, taken from a patient treated with IRX-2 immunotherapy. The receptors come from a human donor with breast cancer. The CDR3 runs from the conserved cysteine through the conserved F or W.

v_call cdr3_aa
TRBV23-1 CASSQEGESEKLFF
TRBV11-3 CASSFQGSSYGYTF
TRBV6-7 CASRAYGEQYF
TRBV28 CASSLAVGSYEQYF
TRBV15 CATSRAEGWGNTIYF
TRBV19 CASSIQAAARNTEAFF
TRBV19 CASSNTQETQYF
TRBV19 CASSIGWDRGPVYNQPQHF
TRBV19 CASSMDPRNYGYTF
TRBV1 CASSQDPWWPGRKSGANVLTF
TRBV19 CASGLAGGPNEQFF
TRBV28 CASSIRPNEKLFF
TRBV4-1 CASSQGQGYGYTF
TRBV19 CASSTTAWGTSNQPQHF
TRBV18 CASSLLAGADSTTDTQYF
TRBV18 CASSPVTGTYEQYF
TRBV19 CASSISQGLHNEQFF